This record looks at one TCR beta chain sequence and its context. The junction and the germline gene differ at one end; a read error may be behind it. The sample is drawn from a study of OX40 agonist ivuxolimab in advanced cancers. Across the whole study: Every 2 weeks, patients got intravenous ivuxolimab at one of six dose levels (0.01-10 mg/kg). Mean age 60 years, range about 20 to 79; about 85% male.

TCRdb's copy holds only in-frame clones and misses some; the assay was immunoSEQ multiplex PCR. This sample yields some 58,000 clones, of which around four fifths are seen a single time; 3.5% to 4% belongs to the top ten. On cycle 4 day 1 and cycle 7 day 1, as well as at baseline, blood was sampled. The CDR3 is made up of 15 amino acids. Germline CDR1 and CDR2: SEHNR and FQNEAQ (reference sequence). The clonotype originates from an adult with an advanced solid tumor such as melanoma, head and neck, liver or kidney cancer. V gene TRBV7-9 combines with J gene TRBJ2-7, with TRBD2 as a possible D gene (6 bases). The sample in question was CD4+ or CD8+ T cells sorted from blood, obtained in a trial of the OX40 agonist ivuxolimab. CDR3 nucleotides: TGCGCCAGCAGCCAAGATTCTAGCGATCTCTACGAGCAGTACTTC. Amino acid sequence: CASSQDSSDLYEQYF. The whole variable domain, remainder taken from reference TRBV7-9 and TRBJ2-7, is DTGVSQNPRHKITKRGQNVTFRCDPISEHNRLYWYRQTLGQGPEFLTYFQNEAQLEKSRLLSDRFSAERPKGSFSTLEIQRTEQGDSAMYLCASSQDSSDLYEQYFGPGTRLTVT.